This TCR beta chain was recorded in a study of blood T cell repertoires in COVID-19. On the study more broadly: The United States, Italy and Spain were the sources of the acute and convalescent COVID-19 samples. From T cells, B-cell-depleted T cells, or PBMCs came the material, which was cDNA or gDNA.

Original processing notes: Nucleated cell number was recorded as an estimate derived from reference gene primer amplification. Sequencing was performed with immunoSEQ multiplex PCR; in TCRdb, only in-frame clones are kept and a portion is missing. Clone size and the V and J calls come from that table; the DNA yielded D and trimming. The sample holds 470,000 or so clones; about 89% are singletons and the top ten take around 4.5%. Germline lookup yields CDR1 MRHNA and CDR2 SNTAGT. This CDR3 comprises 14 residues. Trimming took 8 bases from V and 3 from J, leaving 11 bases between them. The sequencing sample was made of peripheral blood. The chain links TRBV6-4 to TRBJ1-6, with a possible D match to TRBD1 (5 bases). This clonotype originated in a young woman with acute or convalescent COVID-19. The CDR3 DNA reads TGTGCCAGCCCCCCCAGGGTCTATAATTCACCCCTCCACTTT. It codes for CASPPRVYNSPLHF.